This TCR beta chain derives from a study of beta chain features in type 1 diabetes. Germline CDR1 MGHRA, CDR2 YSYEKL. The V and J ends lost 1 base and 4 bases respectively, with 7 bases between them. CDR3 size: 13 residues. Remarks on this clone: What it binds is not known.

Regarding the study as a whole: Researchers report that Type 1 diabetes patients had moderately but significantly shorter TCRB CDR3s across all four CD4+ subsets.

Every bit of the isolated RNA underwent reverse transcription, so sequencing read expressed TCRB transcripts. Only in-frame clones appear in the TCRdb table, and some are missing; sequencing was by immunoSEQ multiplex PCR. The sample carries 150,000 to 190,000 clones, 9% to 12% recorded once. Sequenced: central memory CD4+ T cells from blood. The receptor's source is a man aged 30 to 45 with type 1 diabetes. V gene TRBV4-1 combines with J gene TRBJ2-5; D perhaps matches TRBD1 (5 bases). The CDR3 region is CASSQGGRETQYF. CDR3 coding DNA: TGCGCCAGCAGCCAAGGGGGCAGAGAGACCCAGTACTTC.